This T cell receptor beta chain emerged from a study of T cell responses to AZD1222 COVID-19 vaccine. Concerning this clone itself: The target antigen is unknown.

The method was immunoSEQ multiplex PCR; TCRdb's version includes in-frame clones alone and lacks a portion of them. The table has 90,000 to 130,000 clones, more than 65% seen once. The CDR3 runs to 14 residues. Trimming took 4 bases from V and 5 from J; bases not matched to a gene: 7. CDR1 and CDR2 from the germline V gene are SGHDT and YYEEEE. Study-level points and caveats: Only a handful of AZD1222 recipients, roughly six in all, had baseline seropositivity.

V usage is TRBV5-6 and J usage is TRBJ2-3; 7 bases align to TRBD2. Sequenced material: peripheral blood, taken on day 0 of AZD1222 vaccination. The receptor comes from an adult in good health. The CDR3 DNA reads TGTGCCAGCAGCCCGGTAGCGGGTAAAGATACGCAGTATTTT. This encodes CASSPVAGKDTQYF.